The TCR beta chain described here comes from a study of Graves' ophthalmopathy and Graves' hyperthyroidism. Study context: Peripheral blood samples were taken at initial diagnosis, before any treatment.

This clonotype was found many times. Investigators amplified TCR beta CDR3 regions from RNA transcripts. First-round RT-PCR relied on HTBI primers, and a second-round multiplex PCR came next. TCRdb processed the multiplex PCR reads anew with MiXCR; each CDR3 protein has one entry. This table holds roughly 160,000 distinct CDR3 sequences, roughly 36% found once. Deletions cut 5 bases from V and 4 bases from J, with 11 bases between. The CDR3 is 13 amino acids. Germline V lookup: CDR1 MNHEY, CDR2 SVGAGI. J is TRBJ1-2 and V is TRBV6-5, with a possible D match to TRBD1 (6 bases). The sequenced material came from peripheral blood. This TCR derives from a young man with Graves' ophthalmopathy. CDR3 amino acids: CASSQGSPYGYTF. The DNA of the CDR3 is TGTGCCAGCAGTCAGGGGTCTCCCTATGGCTACACCTTC.